The T cell receptor (beta chain) under discussion was sequenced for a study of blood T cell repertoires in COVID-19. For the study at large: T cells, B-cell-depleted T cells, or PBMCs provided the cDNA or gDNA that served as material.

In the authors' methods: It was from reference gene primer amplification that nucleated cell counts were estimated. Some clones are missing from TCRdb's copy, which holds only in-frame ones; the method was immunoSEQ multiplex PCR. The DNA gave D and trimming, while V, J and clone size come from that table. The sample lists 110,000 to 150,000 clones, about nine tenths occurring once. The CDR3 consists of 15 residues. V lost 5 bases and J lost 2; bases outside the gene matches: 6. Per germline, CDR1 LNHDA and CDR2 SQIVND (reference sequence). The source material was peripheral blood. The chain carries TRBV19 and TRBJ2-7, with 10 bases lining up with TRBD1. The origin of this receptor is a woman of 80 years or more with acute or convalescent COVID-19. The CDR3 DNA follows: TGTGCCAGTAGTTTAGCGGGACAGGGGACCTACGAGCAGTACTTC. Protein: CASSLAGQGTYEQYF.